This TCR beta chain was sequenced in a study of blood T cell repertoires in COVID-19. The assay was immunoSEQ multiplex PCR, and TCRdb's table has in-frame clones only and misses some. The table lists about 150,000 clones, over 70% of them singletons, with more than 4.5% in the top ten. Turning to this clone: This same CDR3 is encoded by further DNA sequences in the sample.

Germline CDR1 reads SGHRS; CDR2 reads YFSETQ. Trimming pared 0 bases from V and 3 bases from J, leaving 6 bases between. CDR3 size: 14 residues. In terms of age and location, participants ranged from about 18 to 89 years and lived in about 25 US areas. Clinical history as reported by participants underpinned cohort assignment. Sequencing input: PBMCs or T cells enriched from blood (not recorded which). This chain links TRBV5-1 with TRBJ1-4; D not certain. The origin of this receptor is a man aged 65 to 85 who had been exposed to COVID-19. The CDR3 reads CASSLGTANEKLFF. The CDR3 DNA reads TGCGCCAGCAGCTTGGGAACAGCTAATGAAAAACTGTTTTTT. Complete variable domain (other parts from reference TRBV5-1 and TRBJ1-4): KAGVTQTPRYLIKTRGQQVTLSCSPISGHRSVSWYQQTPGQGLQFLFEYFSETQRNKGNFPGRFSGRQFSNSRSEMNVSTLELGDSALYLCASSLGTANEKLFFGSGTQLSVL.